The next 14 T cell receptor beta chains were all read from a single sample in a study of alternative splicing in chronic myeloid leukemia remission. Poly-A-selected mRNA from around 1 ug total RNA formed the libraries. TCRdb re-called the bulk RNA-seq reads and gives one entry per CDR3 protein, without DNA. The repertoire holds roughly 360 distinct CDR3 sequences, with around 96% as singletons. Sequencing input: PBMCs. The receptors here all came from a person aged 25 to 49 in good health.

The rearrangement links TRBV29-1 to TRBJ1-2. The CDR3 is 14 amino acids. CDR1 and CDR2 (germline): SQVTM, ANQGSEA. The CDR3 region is CSVERSGVHYGYTF.

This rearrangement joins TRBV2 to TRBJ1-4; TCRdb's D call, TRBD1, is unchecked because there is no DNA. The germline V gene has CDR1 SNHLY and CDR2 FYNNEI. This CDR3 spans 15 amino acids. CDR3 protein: CASRPTGGFREKLFF.

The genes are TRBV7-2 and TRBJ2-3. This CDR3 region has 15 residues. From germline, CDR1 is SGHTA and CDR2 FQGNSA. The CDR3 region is CASSLVLAAFDTQYF.

CDR3 in amino acids: CAWSVLQGGEQYF. The chain has TRBV30 and TRBJ2-7; the D call of TRBD2 rests on TCRdb alone, since no DNA is present to check it. This CDR3 comprises 13 residues. Germline V gene lookup returns CDR1 GTSNPN and CDR2 SVGIG (reference sequence).

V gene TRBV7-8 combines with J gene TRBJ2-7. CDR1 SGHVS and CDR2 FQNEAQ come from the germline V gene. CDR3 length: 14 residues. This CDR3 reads CASSLEDAVFEQYF. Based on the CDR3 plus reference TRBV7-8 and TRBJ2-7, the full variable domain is GAGVSQSPRYKVAKRGQDVALRCDPISGHVSLFWYQQALGQGPEFLTYFQNEAQLDKSGLPSDRFFAERPEGSVSTLKIQRTQQEDSAVYLCASSLEDAVFEQYFGPGTRLTVT.

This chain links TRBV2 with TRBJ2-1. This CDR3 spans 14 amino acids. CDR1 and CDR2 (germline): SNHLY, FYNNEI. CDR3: CASTWLSSYNEQFF.

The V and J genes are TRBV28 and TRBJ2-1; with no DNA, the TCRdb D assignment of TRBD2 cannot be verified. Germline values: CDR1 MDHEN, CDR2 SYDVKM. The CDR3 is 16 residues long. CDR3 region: CASRGRSGGNYNEQFF.

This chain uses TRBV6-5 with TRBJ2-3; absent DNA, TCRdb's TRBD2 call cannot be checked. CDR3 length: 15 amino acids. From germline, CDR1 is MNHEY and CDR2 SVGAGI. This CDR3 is CASSYSGLGTDTQYF.

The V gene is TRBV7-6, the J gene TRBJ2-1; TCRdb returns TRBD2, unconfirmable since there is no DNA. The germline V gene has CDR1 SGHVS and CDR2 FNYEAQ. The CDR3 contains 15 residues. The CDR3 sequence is CASSFGGSSYNEQFF.

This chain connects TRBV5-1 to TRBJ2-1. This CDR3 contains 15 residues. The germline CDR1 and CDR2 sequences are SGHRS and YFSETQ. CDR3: CASSLGQTRNNEQFF.

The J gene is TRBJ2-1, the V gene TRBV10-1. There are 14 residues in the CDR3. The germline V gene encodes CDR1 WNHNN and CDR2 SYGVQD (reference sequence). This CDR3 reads CASSPRDYNNEQFF.

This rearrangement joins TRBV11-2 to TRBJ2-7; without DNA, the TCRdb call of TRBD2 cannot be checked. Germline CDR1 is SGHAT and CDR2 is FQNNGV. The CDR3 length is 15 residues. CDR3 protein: CASRNIRDRLGEQYF.

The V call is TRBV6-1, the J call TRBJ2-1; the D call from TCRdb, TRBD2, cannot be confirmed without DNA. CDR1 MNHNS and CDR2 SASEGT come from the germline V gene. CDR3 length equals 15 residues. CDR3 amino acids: CASSAGLASRNEQFF.

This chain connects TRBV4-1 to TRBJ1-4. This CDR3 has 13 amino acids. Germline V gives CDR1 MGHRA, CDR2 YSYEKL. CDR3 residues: CASSLVPGEKLFF.